A selection of T cell receptor beta chains follows, all from one sample in a study of blood T cell repertoires in COVID-19. Only in-frame clones appear in the TCRdb table, and some are missing; sequencing was by immunoSEQ multiplex PCR. The data show about 210,000 clones, approximately 83% seen once. The sequenced material came from PBMCs or T cells enriched from blood (not recorded which). These receptors were collected from a woman between 35 and 50 years old with acute COVID-19. Both conserved end residues are part of each CDR3. D genes are given only for firm matches. The size field is filled for only some rows; it gives once, few, many or a size class.

size,V,J,length,D,DNA,CDR3
NA,TRBV28,TRBJ1-5,15,TRBD1,TGTGCCAGCAGAAGCTCAGGGGGCTTCAATCAGCCCCAGCATTTT,CASRSSGGFNQPQHF
NA,TRBV28,TRBJ2-7,13,NA,TGTGCTATCGTGGCGGACTCCTGGGGTGAGCAGTACTTC,CAIVADSWGEQYF
once,TRBV6-4,TRBJ1-5,15,NA,TGTGCCAGCAGTGACGAGTTTGGTAGCAATCAGCCCCAGCATTTT,CASSDEFGSNQPQHF
NA,TRBV18,TRBJ1-1,16,TRBD1,TGTGCCAGCTCACTGGGACAGGGGGCCGCGGGGACTGAAGCTTTCTTT,CASSLGQGAAGTEAFF
NA,TRBV6-2/TRBV6-3,TRBJ2-2,14,NA,TGTGCCAGCAGTTATAGTGCGGGGACCGGGGAGCTGTTTTTT,CASSYSAGTGELFF
NA,TRBV20-1,TRBJ2-1,15,TRBD2,TGCAGTGCTAGTCTCACTAGCGGCACCGCCAATGAGCAGTTCTTC,CSASLTSGTANEQFF
NA,TRBV11-3,TRBJ2-7,12,NA,TGTGCCAGCAGCTTAGATCCCAGGGAGCAGTACTTC,CASSLDPREQYF
NA,TRBV3-1/TRBV3-2,TRBJ2-7,14,NA,TGTGCCAGCAGCCAAGGAGAGGGTACCTACGAGCAGTACTTC,CASSQGEGTYEQYF
NA,TRBV7-9,TRBJ1-3,14,NA,TGTGCCAGCAGCCCCTGGGTGGGCGGAAACACCATATATTTT,CASSPWVGGNTIYF
many,TRBV7-3,TRBJ2-2,18,NA,TGTGCCAGCAGCCTAACCCCCGGACTAAGCCGCTCGGGCGGGGAGCTGTTTTTT,CASSLTPGLSRSGGELFF
NA,TRBV28,TRBJ1-2,17,NA,TGTGCCAGCAGCCCGCGGTCAGAGATTCTCAGGGGACATGGCTACACCTTC,CASSPRSEILRGHGYTF
NA,TRBV24-1,TRBJ2-7,14,NA,TGTGCCACCAGTGAGGCGGGCGTTGGCTACGAGCAGTACTTC,CATSEAGVGYEQYF
NA,TRBV7-2,TRBJ2-2,15,NA,TGTGCCAGCAGCCTAGGGCTAGGAAGCACCGGGGAGCTGTTTTTT,CASSLGLGSTGELFF
NA,TRBV3-1/TRBV3-2,TRBJ2-3,15,TRBD2,TGTGCCAGCAGCCTAGCGGGAGGGACGACAGATACGCAGTATTTT,CASSLAGGTTDTQYF
NA,TRBV4-3,TRBJ1-1,13,NA,TGCGCCAGCAGCCGGGGGGGACAAACAAAAGCTTTCTTT,CASSRGGQTKAFF
NA,TRBV6-2/TRBV6-3,TRBJ1-1,16,NA,TGTGCCAGCAGCCTCGGTTCTGGCGGCGGAAACACTGAAGCTTTCTTT,CASSLGSGGGNTEAFF
NA,TRBV28,TRBJ1-2,13,NA,TGTGCCTTACAAGGCACAGGGATATATGGCTACACCTTC,CALQGTGIYGYTF
NA,TRBV3-1/TRBV3-2,TRBJ2-1,16,TRBD2,TGTGCCAGCAGCCAAGATATGACTAGCGGGACTAATGAGCAGTTCTTC,CASSQDMTSGTNEQFF
NA,TRBV27,TRBJ2-1,15,TRBD2,TGTGCCAGCAGTTTAGGGACTAGCGGGATCAATGAGCAGTTCTTC,CASSLGTSGINEQFF
NA,TRBV9,TRBJ2-3,16,TRBD1,TGTGCCAGCAGCGTACGCGGGACAGGGACCACAGATACGCAGTATTTT,CASSVRGTGTTDTQYF
few,TRBV7-8,TRBJ2-1,14,TRBD2,TGTGCCAGCAGCTCGAGTAGCGGGGGCCCTCGCAGGTTCTTC,CASSSSSGGPRRFF
NA,TRBV18,TRBJ2-3,16,TRBD2,TGTGCCAGCTCACCAGGTTCGGGGAGGGGCACAGATACGCAGTATTTT,CASSPGSGRGTDTQYF
NA,TRBV15,TRBJ2-6,20,NA,TGTGCCACCAGCAGAGGGGGGGAGGACGGCAGATACTCTGGGGCCAACGTCCTGACTTTC,CATSRGGEDGRYSGANVLTF
NA,TRBV5-1,TRBJ2-7,14,TRBD2,TGCGCCAGCAGCATCGGGACTTTAGCGGGCGAGCAGTACTTC,CASSIGTLAGEQYF
NA,TRBV27,TRBJ2-4,14,TRBD1,TGTGCCAGCAGTTTATCGGGACAGGGAAACATTCAGTACTTC,CASSLSGQGNIQYF
few,TRBV24-1,TRBJ1-5,14,NA,TGTGCCACCAGTGCACAGGGTAGAAATCAGCCCCAGCATTTT,CATSAQGRNQPQHF
NA,TRBV7-3,TRBJ2-1,14,TRBD1,TGTGCCAGCAGCTCGGGACAGGGACACAATGAGCAGTTCTTC,CASSSGQGHNEQFF
NA,TRBV3-1/TRBV3-2,TRBJ1-1,15,NA,TGTGCCAGCAGCCAAGCCCCGGGAGCCTACACTGAAGCTTTCTTT,CASSQAPGAYTEAFF
NA,TRBV18,TRBJ1-3,16,TRBD1,TGTGCCAGCTCAGGGACAGGGTACATCTCTGGAAACACCATATATTTT,CASSGTGYISGNTIYF
NA,TRBV5-4,TRBJ2-1,13,NA,TGTGCCAGCAGCTTGGGGGCCAGGGATGAGCAGTTCTTC,CASSLGARDEQFF
once,TRBV5-4,TRBJ1-1,16,NA,TGTGCCAGCAGCCTTCCTTACCGGGATCGGTCAAGTGAAGCTTTCTTT,CASSLPYRDRSSEAFF
NA,TRBV7-3,TRBJ2-1,15,TRBD2,TGTGCCAGCAGCAGTGGTTCCAGCGGGAGTGGTGAGCAGTTCTTC,CASSSGSSGSGEQFF
once,TRBV24-1,TRBJ2-7,15,TRBD1,TGTGCCACCAGTGATCCCCAGGACAGGGCCTACGAGCAGTACTTC,CATSDPQDRAYEQYF
NA,TRBV5-8,TRBJ2-1,14,NA,TGTGCCAGCAGCTCTATAATCCGGGACAATGAGCAGTTCTTC,CASSSIIRDNEQFF
once,TRBV28,TRBJ2-7,12,NA,TGTGCCAGCAGTCGCGGGGTCTACGAGCAGTACTTC,CASSRGVYEQYF
NA,TRBV27,TRBJ2-1,14,TRBD1,TGTGCCAGCAGTTCCCAGGACAGGAGAAATGAGCAGTTCTTC,CASSSQDRRNEQFF
NA,TRBV11-3,TRBJ1-2,12,TRBD1,TGTGCCAGCAGCTGGATTGGACAGGTGCACACCTTC,CASSWIGQVHTF
NA,TRBV21-1,TRBJ2-4,17,NA,TGTGCCAGCAGCGAAACAGAGGGCGGGGCAACCAAAAACATTCAGTACTTC,CASSETEGGATKNIQYF
NA,TRBV12-3/TRBV12-4,TRBJ1-2,12,NA,TGTGCCAGCACCAACCTCGGGGGAAGCTACACCTTC,CASTNLGGSYTF
once,TRBV19,TRBJ1-1,13,TRBD1,TGTGCCAGTAGTGAACAGGGGGTCGCTGAAGCTTTCTTT,CASSEQGVAEAFF
NA,TRBV18,TRBJ2-1,12,NA,TGTGCCAGCTCACCGTATAACAATGAGCAGTTCTTC,CASSPYNNEQFF
NA,TRBV27,TRBJ2-7,14,NA,TGTGCCAGCAGTTATCGGGGGTACCGGCAAGAGCAGTACTTC,CASSYRGYRQEQYF
many,TRBV5-1,TRBJ1-2,13,NA,TGCGCCAGCAGCTTCGGCAGGGGAAATGGCTACACCTTC,CASSFGRGNGYTF
NA,TRBV15,TRBJ2-7,12,NA,TGTGCCACCAGCAGAGATTCCGGCGAGCAGTACTTC,CATSRDSGEQYF
NA,TRBV28,TRBJ2-7,14,TRBD1,TGTGCCAGCAGTCGGACAGGGAATTCCTACGAGCAGTACTTC,CASSRTGNSYEQYF
NA,TRBV9,TRBJ2-1,16,TRBD2,TGTGCCAGCAGCGTAGGGGTGACTAGCGGGAGTAATGAGCAGTTCTTC,CASSVGVTSGSNEQFF
NA,TRBV28,TRBJ2-4,14,NA,TGTGCCAGCAGTTTAATAGGGGGGAGGGGCATTCAGTACTTC,CASSLIGGRGIQYF
NA,TRBV21-1,TRBJ1-2,18,NA,TGTGCCAGCAGCAAAGAGCAGGGGGAAACCCCGCCCGGCTATGGCTACACCTTC,CASSKEQGETPPGYGYTF
NA,TRBV19,TRBJ1-4,14,TRBD1,TGTGCCAGTAGTGAGACAGGGGGCGAGGAAAAACTGTTTTTT,CASSETGGEEKLFF
NA,TRBV5-1,TRBJ2-1,15,NA,TGCGCCAGCAGCTCTTCGGTAAGCTCCTACAATGAGCAGTTCTTC,CASSSSVSSYNEQFF